The source of this T cell receptor (beta chain) is a study of vaccination and CD4 T cells after COVID-19. Findings and caveats of the study: Median SARS-CoV-2-reactive clonotypes rose from approximately 21 to 38, not significantly.

As for this clonotype: Its antigen is still unknown.

The CDR3 runs 17 residues. After removal of 1 base from V and 4 bases from J, the junction contained 10 bases not matched to a gene. CDR1 and CDR2 from the germline V gene are DFQATT and SNEGSKA (reference sequence). As for treatment: approximately nine-day PBMC culture with coronavirus spike peptide pools or control peptides (ViraFEST assay). The Oncomine TCR Beta short-read assay sequenced DNA from cultured CD4+ T cells. Cultures of CD4+ T cells served as the source for extracting genomic DNA. TCRdb fed the PCR reads into MiXCR, producing one record per CDR3 protein. The table lists around 26,000 distinct CDR3 sequences, around 66% of them singletons.

This chain connects TRBV20-1 to TRBJ1-4, with 9 bases that match TRBD1. Sample: CD4+ T cells from blood, cultured in vitro, taken after SARS-CoV-2 vaccination. The sequence derives from a human donor who received a COVID-19 vaccine. CDR3 amino acids: CSARGTGARGFNEKLFF. CDR3 DNA: TGCAGTGCTAGAGGGACAGGGGCCCGGGGTTTTAATGAAAAACTGTTTTTT.